Each of the 11 T cell receptor beta chains below was sequenced from the same sample in a study of T cells in Graves' hyperthyroidism and ophthalmopathy. Amplified TCR beta CDR3 regions derived from RNA transcripts. The HTBI set primed first-round TCR CDR3 RT-PCR. TCRdb re-called the multiplex PCR reads through MiXCR, storing one row per CDR3 protein. The sample includes approximately 430,000 distinct CDR3 sequences, 15% to 19% of them seen just once. Sequenced material: blood. Receptors were obtained from a woman aged 18 to 35 with Graves' hyperthyroidism.

This clonotype was counted at least ten times. The rearrangement joins TRBV24-1 to TRBJ1-5; D gene unclear. This CDR3 has 14 amino acids. The V and J ends lost 0 bases and 0 bases respectively, with 2 bases between them. Germline CDR1 reads KGHDR; CDR2 reads SFDVKD. CDR3 DNA sequence: TGTGCCACCAGTGATTTGTATAGCAATCAGCCCCAGCATTTT. Amino acid sequence: CATSDLYSNQPQHF.

This clonotype was observed at least ten times. The rearrangement links TRBV6-1 to TRBJ1-2; no firm D call. Germline CDR1 reads MNHNS; CDR2 reads SASEGT. V was trimmed by 0 bases and J by 3 bases, leaving 11 bases between them. This CDR3 has 15 amino acids. The CDR3 DNA sequence: TGTGCCAGCAGTGAAGCGGAAGAGGGCCACTATGGCTACACCTTC. As protein: CASSEAEEGHYGYTF.

The rearrangement links TRBV5-1 to TRBJ2-7; D not resolved. Germline CDR1 reads SGHRS; CDR2 reads YFSETQ. V lost 0 bases and J lost 7, with 11 bases in between. The CDR3 totals 13 residues. Here the CDR3 reads CASSLDTLGEQYF. CDR3 DNA sequence: TGCGCCAGCAGCTTGGACACATTGGGGGAGCAGTACTTC.

This clonotype has at least ten counts. The rearrangement links TRBV7-2 to TRBJ2-3; D remains ambiguous. V dropped 2 bases and J dropped 4 bases, with 10 bases sitting between them. Germline V gene sequence: CDR1 SGHTA, CDR2 FQGNSA. The CDR3 covers 14 residues. The CDR3 region is CASSLRAVADTQYF. The CDR3 nucleotides are TGTGCCAGCAGCTTAAGGGCAGTTGCAGATACGCAGTATTTT.

This clonotype was observed a single time. The rearrangement joins TRBV28 to TRBJ2-7, with D maybe TRBD2 (6 bases). The CDR3 has 16 amino acids. The germline CDR1 and CDR2 sequences are MDHEN and SYDVKM. V was clipped by 1 base and J by 1 base, with 14 bases between them. The CDR3 DNA reads TGTGCCAGCAGTTTATCCCCGACTAGTTCGTCCTACGAGCAGTACTTC. Translating it yields CASSLSPTSSSYEQYF.

This clonotype was counted many times. The chain has TRBV20-1 and TRBJ2-1; a possible D gene is TRBD2 (5 bases). Trimming removed 7 bases from V and 3 bases from J, with 16 bases in between. The CDR3 is 14 amino acids. Germline CDR1 reads DFQATT; CDR2 reads SNEGSKA (reference sequence). DNA of the CDR3: TGCAGTGGTCGGGGAGCTGGGTTCTACAATGAGCAGTTCTTC. This translates into CSGRGAGFYNEQFF.

This clonotype was found many times. The V call is TRBV2, the J call TRBJ2-1, with D uncertain. V was trimmed by 3 bases and J by 3 bases, leaving 6 bases between them. CDR1 and CDR2 from the germline V gene are SNHLY and FYNNEI. CDR3 size: 13 residues. The CDR3, as DNA: TGTGCCAGCAGTGACAGTTACTACAATGAGCAGTTCTTC. It specifies CASSDSYYNEQFF.

The CDR3 loop is CASSATGASGETQYF. CDR3 DNA: TGTGCCAGCTCAGCGACAGGGGCCTCGGGGGAGACCCAGTACTTC. V is TRBV7-9 and J is TRBJ2-5, with 8 bases lining up with TRBD1. The CDR3 covers 15 residues. CDR1 is SEHNR and CDR2 is FQNEAQ in the germline V gene (reference sequence). V lost 8 bases, J lost 5 bases, and 13 bases stayed unmatched.

This clonotype was observed at least ten times. CDR3 sequence reads: CAGGGEYNSPLHF. The CDR3 bases are TGTGCCGGGGGGGGGGAGTATAATTCACCCCTCCACTTT. The chain is built from TRBV30 and TRBJ1-6, with D tentatively TRBD1 (5 bases). Between the trimmed V and J ends, which lost 8 bases and 4 bases, there was a span of 12 bases. The CDR3 is 13 residues long. Germline V CDR1 and CDR2: GTSNPN, SVGIG (reference sequence). The full variable domain, rest sourced from reference TRBV30 and TRBJ1-6, is SQTIHQWPATLVQPVGSPLSLECTVEGTSNPNLYWYRQAAGRGLQLLFYSVGIGQISSEVPQNLSASRPQDRQFILSSKKLLLSDSGFYLCAGGGEYNSPLHFGNGTRLTVT.

This clonotype was counted many times. The rearrangement joins TRBV4-1 to TRBJ2-5; 10 positions agree with TRBD2. CDR1 and CDR2 (germline): MGHRA, YSYEKL. The junction had 11 bases not matched to a gene; V was cut back by 5 bases and J by 5 bases. The CDR3 is made up of 16 amino acids. The CDR3 coding sequence is TGCGCCAGCAGCTACCCTAGCGGGAGAAGGGCGGAGACCCAGTACTTC. It codes for CASSYPSGRRAETQYF.

In this sample, this clonotype turned up many times. The chain is built from TRBV12-3 or TRBV12-4 and TRBJ2-1; no clear D gene. Deletions cut 2 bases from V and 6 bases from J, with 5 bases between. The CDR3 has 12 residues. CDR3 amino acids: CASSLLGNEQFF. The CDR3, as DNA: TGTGCCAGCAGTTTACTGGGCAATGAGCAGTTCTTC.